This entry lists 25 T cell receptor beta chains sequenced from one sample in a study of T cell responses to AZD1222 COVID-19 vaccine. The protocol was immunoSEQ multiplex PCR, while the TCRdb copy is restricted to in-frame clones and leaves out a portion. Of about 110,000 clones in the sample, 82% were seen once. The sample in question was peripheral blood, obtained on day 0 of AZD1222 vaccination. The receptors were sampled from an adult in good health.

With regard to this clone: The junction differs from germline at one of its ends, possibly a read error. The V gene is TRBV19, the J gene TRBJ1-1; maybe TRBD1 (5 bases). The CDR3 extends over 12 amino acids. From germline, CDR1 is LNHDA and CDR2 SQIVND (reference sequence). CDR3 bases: TGTGCGAGTAGTATATCAGGGCTGGGGGCTTTCTTT. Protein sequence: CASSISGLGAFF. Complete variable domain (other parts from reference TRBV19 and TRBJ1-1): DGGITQSPKYLFRKEGQNVTLSCEQNLNHDAMYWYRQDPGQGLRLIYYSQIVNDFQKGDIAEGYSVSREKKESFPLTVTSAQKNPTAFYLCASSISGLGAFFGQGTRLTVV.

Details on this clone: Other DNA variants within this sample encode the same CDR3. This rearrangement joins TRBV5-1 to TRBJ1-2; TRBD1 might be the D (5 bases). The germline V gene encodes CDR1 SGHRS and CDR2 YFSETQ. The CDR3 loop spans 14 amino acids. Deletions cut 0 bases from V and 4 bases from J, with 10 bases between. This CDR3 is CASSLEGAGYGYTF. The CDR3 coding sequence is TGCGCCAGCAGCTTGGAAGGGGCGGGCTATGGCTACACCTTC.

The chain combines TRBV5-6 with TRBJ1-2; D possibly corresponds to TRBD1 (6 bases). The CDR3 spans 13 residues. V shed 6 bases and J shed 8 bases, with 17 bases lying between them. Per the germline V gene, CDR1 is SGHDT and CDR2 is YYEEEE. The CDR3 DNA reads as TGTGCCAGCACTCCGCGGGGGGCGCGCGGCTACACCTTC. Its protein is CASTPRGARGYTF.

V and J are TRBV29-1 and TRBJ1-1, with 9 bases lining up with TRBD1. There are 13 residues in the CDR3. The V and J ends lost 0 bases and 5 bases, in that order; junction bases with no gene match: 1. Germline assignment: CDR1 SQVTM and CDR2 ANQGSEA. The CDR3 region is CSVEDGQGTEAFF. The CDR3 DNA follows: TGCAGCGTTGAAGATGGACAGGGGACTGAAGCTTTCTTT.

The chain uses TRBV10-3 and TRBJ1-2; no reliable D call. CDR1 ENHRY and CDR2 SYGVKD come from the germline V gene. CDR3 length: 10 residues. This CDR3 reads CEGGNYGYTF. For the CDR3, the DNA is TGTGAAGGTGGGAACTATGGCTACACCTTC.

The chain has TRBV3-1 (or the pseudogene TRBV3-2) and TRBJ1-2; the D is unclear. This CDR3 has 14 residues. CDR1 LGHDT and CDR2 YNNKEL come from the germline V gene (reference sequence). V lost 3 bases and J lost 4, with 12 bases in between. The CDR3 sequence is CASSQFGSAYGYTF. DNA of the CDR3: TGTGCCAGCAGCCAGTTCGGCAGTGCCTATGGCTACACCTTC.

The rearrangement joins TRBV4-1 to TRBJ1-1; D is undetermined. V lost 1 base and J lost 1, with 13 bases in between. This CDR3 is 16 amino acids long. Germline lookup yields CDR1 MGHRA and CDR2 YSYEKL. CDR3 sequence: CASSQAAGKSNTEAFF. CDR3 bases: TGCGCCAGCAGCCAAGCGGCAGGCAAGTCGAACACTGAAGCTTTCTTT.

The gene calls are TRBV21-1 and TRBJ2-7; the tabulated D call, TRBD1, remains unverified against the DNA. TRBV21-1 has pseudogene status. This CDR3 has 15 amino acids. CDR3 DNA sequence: TGTGCCAGCAGCAAGGCCAGGGCCAGCTCCTACGAGCAGTACTTC. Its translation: CASSKARASSYEQYF.

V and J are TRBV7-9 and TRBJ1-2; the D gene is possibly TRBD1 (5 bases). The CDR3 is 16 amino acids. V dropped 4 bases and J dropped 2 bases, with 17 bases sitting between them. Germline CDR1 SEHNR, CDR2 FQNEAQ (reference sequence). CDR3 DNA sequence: TGTGCCAGCAGCTCCTGGGGGGGAAGTGGGAACTATGGCTACACCTTC. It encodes CASSSWGGSGNYGYTF.

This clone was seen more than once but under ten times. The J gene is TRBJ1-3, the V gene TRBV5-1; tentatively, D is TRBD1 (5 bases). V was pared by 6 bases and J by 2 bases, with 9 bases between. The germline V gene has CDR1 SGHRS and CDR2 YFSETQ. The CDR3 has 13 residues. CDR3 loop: CASTPGTGNTIYF. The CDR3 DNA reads TGCGCCAGCACCCCAGGGACTGGAAACACCATATATTTT.

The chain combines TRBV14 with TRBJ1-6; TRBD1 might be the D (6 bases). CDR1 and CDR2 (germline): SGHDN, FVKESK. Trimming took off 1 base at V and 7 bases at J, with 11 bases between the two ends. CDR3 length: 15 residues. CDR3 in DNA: TGTGCCAGCAGCCAAGCGCAGGGACAAAATTCACCCCTCCACTTT. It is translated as CASSQAQGQNSPLHF.

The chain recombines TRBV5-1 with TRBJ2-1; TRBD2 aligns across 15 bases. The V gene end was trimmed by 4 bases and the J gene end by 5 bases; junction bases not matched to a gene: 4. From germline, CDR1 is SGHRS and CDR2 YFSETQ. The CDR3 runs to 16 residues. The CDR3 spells CASSPGLAGGHNEQFF. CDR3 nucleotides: TGCGCCAGCAGCCCGGGACTAGCGGGGGGCCACAATGAGCAGTTCTTC.

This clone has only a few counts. The CDR3 nucleotides are TGTGCCAGTAGTCCTGTACAGGGAGAAGTTTCACCCCTCCACTTT. Translated: CASSPVQGEVSPLHF. The chain is built from TRBV19 and TRBJ1-6; D is possibly TRBD1 (6 bases). This CDR3 spans 15 amino acids. The V end lost 5 bases, the J end lost 9 bases, and 17 bases lay between the germline ends. Per the germline V gene, CDR1 is LNHDA and CDR2 is SQIVND (reference sequence).

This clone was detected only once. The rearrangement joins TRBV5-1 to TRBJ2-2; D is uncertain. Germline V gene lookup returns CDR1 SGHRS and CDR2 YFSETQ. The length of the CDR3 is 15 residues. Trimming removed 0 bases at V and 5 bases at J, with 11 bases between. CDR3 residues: CASSLVGFRTGELFF. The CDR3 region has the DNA TGCGCCAGCAGCTTGGTGGGGTTTCGGACCGGGGAGCTGTTTTTT.

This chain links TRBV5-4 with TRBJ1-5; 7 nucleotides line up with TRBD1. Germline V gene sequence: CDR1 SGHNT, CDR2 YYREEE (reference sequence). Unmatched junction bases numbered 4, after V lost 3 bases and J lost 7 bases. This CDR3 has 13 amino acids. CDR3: CASSSDRDQPQHF. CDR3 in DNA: TGTGCCAGCAGCTCAGACAGGGACCAGCCCCAGCATTTT.

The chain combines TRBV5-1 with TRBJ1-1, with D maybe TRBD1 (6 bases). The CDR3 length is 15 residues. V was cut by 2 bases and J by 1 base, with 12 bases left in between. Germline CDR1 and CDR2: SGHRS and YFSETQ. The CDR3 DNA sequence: TGCGCCAGCAGCTTATCGGGACACTCGAACACTGAAGCTTTCTTT. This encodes CASSLSGHSNTEAFF.

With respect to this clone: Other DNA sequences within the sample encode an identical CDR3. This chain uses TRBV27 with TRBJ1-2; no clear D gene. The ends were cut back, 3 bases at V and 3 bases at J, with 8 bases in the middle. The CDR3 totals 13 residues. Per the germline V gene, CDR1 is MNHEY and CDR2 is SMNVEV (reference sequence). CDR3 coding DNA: TGTGCCAGCAGTTTGGACCGCGACTATGGCTACACCTTC. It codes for CASSLDRDYGYTF.

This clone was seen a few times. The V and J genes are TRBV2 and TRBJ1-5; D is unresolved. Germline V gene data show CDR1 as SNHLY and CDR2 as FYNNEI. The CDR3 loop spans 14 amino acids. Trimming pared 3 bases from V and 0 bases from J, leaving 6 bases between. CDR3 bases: TGTGCCAGCAGTGACGGGAATAGCAATCAGCCCCAGCATTTT. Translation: CASSDGNSNQPQHF.

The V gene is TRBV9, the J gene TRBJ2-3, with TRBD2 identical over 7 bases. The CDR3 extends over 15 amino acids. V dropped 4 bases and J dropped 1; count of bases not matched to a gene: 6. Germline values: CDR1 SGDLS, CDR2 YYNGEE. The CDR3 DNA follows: TGTGCCAGCAGCCCGGCTAGCGGCGGCACAGATACGCAGTATTTT. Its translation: CASSPASGGTDTQYF. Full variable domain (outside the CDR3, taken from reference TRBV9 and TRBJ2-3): DSGVTQTPKHLITATGQRVTLRCSPRSGDLSVYWYQQSLDQGLQFLIQYYNGEERAKGNILERFSAQQFPDLHSELNLSSLELGDSALYFCASSPASGGTDTQYFGPGTRLTVL.

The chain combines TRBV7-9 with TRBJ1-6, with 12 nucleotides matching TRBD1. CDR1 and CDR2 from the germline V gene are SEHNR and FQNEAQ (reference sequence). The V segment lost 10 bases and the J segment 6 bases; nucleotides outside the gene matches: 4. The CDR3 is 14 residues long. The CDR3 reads CATPGQGANSPLHF. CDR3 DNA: TGTGCCACCCCGGGACAGGGGGCTAATTCACCCCTCCACTTT.

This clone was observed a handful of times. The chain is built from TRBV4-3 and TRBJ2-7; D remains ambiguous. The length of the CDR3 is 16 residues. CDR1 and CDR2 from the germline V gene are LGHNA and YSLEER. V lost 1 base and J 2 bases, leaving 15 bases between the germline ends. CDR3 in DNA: TGCGCCAGCAGCCAAGCCTACCCGGCCGAGACCTACGAGCAGTACTTC. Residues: CASSQAYPAETYEQYF.

The CDR3 reads CASGDGGSKYNEQFF. CDR3 in DNA: TGTGCCAGCGGAGACGGGGGGAGTAAATACAATGAGCAGTTCTTC. The chain has TRBV7-3 and TRBJ2-1; TRBD2 agrees at 7 bases. The CDR3 loop spans 15 amino acids. Germline-derived CDR1 and CDR2 are SGHTA and FQGTGA. V was pared by 8 bases and J by 4 bases, with 11 bases of the junction left unmatched.

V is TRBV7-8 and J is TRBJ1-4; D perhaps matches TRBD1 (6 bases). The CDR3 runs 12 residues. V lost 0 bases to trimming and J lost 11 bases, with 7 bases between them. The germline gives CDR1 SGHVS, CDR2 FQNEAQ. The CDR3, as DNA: TGTGCCAGCAGCTTAGCGGACAGTAAACTGTTTTTT. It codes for CASSLADSKLFF.

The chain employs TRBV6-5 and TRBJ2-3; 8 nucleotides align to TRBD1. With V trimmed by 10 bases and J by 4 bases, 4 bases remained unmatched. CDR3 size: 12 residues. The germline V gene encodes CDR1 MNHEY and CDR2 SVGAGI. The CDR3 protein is CATRQGPDTQYF. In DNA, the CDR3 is TGTGCCACCCGACAGGGGCCAGATACGCAGTATTTT.

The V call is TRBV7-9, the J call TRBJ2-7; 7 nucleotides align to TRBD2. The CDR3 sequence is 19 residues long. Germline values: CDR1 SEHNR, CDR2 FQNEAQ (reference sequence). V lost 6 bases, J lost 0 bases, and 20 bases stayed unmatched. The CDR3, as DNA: TGTGCCAGCAGTCACTTGGGAGGGGCGCAACCCTTTAGCTCCTACGAGCAGTACTTC. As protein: CASSHLGGAQPFSSYEQYF.